This TCR beta chain came from a study of control samples from healthy donors and cancer patients. Germline CDR1 SNHLY, CDR2 FYNNEI. V gave up 7 bases and J gave up 11 bases, with 24 bases separating them. This CDR3 contains 14 residues. Generated by immunoSEQ multiplex PCR, the TCRdb table keeps only in-frame clones and is missing some. Of 150,000 or so clones listed, about 90% are singletons. The chain employs TRBV2 and TRBJ2-7; possible D gene TRBD2, 6 bases. The sequenced sample was blood. This clonotype was sampled from a man younger than 45 in good health. CDR3 coding DNA: TGTGCCAGCACCCAACAGGAGGGAGGATCCTGGAAGTACTTC. Translating it yields CASTQQEGGSWKYF.